This note documents a single TCR beta chain sequence. Its antigen is unknown. Base qualities are not at hand, and no much larger clone is one base apart. V drops 3 bases and J drops 5 bases, leaving 5 bases in between. Its CDR3 holds 11 amino acids, cysteine through phenylalanine. Only the CDR3 DNA stays, 33 bases, in frame from base 1. The germline V gene sets CDR1 to KGHSH and CDR2 to LQKENI. These data belong to a study of neurological immune-mediated disorders (dated by TCRdb to between 2018 and 2021). As for the study more broadly: Among the 35 or so multiple sclerosis patients, 31 had relapsing-remitting MS and 3 had secondary progressive MS. Using UMI-based sequencing, the study compared peripheral blood TCR-beta repertoires from patients with HTLV-I-associated myelopathy (HAM/TSP), patients with multiple sclerosis, and healthy controls. The approximately 100 TCR-beta libraries included longitudinal samples, technical triplicates and paired sorted CD4+ and CD8+ T-cell subsets alongside PBMC samples. The cohort comprised about 70 subjects: roughly 14 HAM/TSP patients, some 34 multiple sclerosis patients and about 20 healthy controls.

Unsorted PBMC libraries were generated from 2 million PBMCs stored in RNAlater at -80 °C until RNA extraction. Multiple sclerosis patients were enrolled in a US clinical protocol evaluating disease progression by magnetic resonance imaging. PBMCs were separated from peripheral blood using Ficoll-Hypaque density gradient centrifugation and then cryopreserved in liquid nitrogen. To synthesize cDNA, template-switch 5'RACE was performed with a primer carrying a 10-nucleotide random unique molecular identifier so that each TCR transcript was tagged. Each sequencing run produced over 180 million TCR-beta sequences covering 15-18 subjects. The RNeasy kit was used to extract total RNA. The KAPA Real-time Library Amplification kit was used to amplify TCR-beta VDJ regions with primers for the TCR constant region and the 5'RACE anchor. Sample indexes and Illumina adaptors were added in a first PCR, after which library yield was increased in a second PCR. After Ampure bead purification, the TCR product of roughly 650 bp was size-selected on a 2% E-gel SizeSelection system. Before pooling, library quality was assessed on a Bioanalyzer, concentration was determined with Qubit, and library quantification was performed with the Kapa Library Quantification kit. An Illumina HiSeq 2500 sequenced the libraries paired-end 2 x 150 bp. To increase sequence diversity, roughly 25-31% phiX was spiked into each library pool. As for the original processing: Quality-filtered reads were processed with the UMI-based MiGEC pipeline, which removed over 75% of raw TCR sequences during error correction. VDJ genes were aligned to IMGT germline references, and each clonotype was defined by a unique CDR3 amino acid sequence together with V-J genes. Clonal expansion, Shannon diversity and CDR3 relatedness (CalcPairwiseDistances, ClusterSamples) were evaluated with VDJtools, and phylogenetic trees were built with CLCbio workbench. Clones with at least 8 unique UMIs were defined as expanded, with this threshold being based on coefficient-of-variation modelling across technical triplicates. The public reads were reanalyzed by TCRdb: fastp trimming at Q25, MiXCR alignment, in-frame beta chains only. For every CDR3 protein sequence, its rows merge into one entry that carries the most common genes and DNA. The V and J calls and clone size come from TCRdb's table, not from the authors' own analysis. The table for this sample lists approximately 59,000 distinct CDR3 sequences; approximately 5.3% of them were counted only once. The ten largest clones add up to around 5.1% of the sample.

The paper's findings and limits, for the study overall: The MS cluster was not associated with any clinical or MRI features, and the authors stated that larger cohorts are needed. Phylogenetic analysis grouped repertoires from 18 of 34 MS patients into a cluster of related CDR3 sequences, suggesting a possible repertoire-level signature. Across subjects, expanded clones never shared an identical CDR3 amino acid sequence, which suggests that the TCR-beta repertoires in every group were private. TCR clonal expansion was highest in HAM/TSP patients and lowest in MS patients, with MS patients falling below even healthy controls.

The sequencing sample was made of PBMCs. This TCR was sampled from a human donor with multiple sclerosis. The donor label of this sample is uncertain. This receptor chain uses TRBV18 and TRBJ2-7, and perhaps TRBD2 as D gene, on 5 matching bases. This receptor carries the CDR3 CASSPEDEQYF. The DNA sequence is as follows: TGTGCCAGCTCACCGGAGGACGAGCAGTACTTC.